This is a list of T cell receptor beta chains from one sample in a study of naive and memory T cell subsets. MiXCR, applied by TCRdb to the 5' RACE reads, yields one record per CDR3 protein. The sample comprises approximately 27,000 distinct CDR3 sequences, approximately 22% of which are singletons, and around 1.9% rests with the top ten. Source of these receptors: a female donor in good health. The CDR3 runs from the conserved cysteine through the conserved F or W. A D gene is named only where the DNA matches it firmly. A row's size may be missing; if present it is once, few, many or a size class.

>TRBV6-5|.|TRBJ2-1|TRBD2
TGTGCCAGCAGTTTACTAGCGACCTACAATGAGCAGTTCTTC
CASSLLATYNEQFF
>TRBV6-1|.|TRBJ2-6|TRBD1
TGTGCCAGCAGTGAGATTGCGGGACAGGGGTCCGGGGCCAACGTCCTGACTTTC
CASSEIAGQGSGANVLTF
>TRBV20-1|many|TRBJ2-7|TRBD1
TGCAGTGCCGGGACAGGGGAAGGGATCGAGCAGTACTTC
CSAGTGEGIEQYF
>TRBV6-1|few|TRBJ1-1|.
TGTGCCAGCCACGTCGGACTTATAGCTTTCTTT
CASHVGLIAFF
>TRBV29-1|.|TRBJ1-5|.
TGCAGCGTCGCAGGGTCCAGCAATCAGCCCCAGCATTTT
CSVAGSSNQPQHF
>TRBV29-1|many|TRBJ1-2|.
TGCAGCGTTGATTCAGGAGGCTATGGCTACACCTTC
CSVDSGGYGYTF
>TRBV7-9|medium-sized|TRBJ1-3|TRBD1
TGTGCCAGCAGCGGTGGACAGGTCGCTGGAAACACCATATATTTT
CASSGGQVAGNTIYF
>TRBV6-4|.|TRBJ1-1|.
TGTGCCAGCAGTGACTCGCCAGGGAGGAATGCTTTCTTT
CASSDSPGRNAFF
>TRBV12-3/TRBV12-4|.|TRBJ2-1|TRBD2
TGTGCCAGCAGTCCTACCGGGACTAAGCAAAGGAATGAGCAGTTCTTC
CASSPTGTKQRNEQFF
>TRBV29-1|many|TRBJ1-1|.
TGCAGCGGGACTCCTTCGGGCACTGAAGCTTTCTTT
CSGTPSGTEAFF
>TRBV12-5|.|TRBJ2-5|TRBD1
TGTGCTAGTGGTTTGCCCGGACAGGCGAGGGAGACCCAGTACTTC
CASGLPGQARETQYF
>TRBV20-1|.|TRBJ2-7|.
TGCAGTGCTGTACCGGGACGGACCGCCTACGAGCAGTACTTC
CSAVPGRTAYEQYF
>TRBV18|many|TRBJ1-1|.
TGTGCCAGCTCACCGAGGGGGAGAACTGAAGCTTTCTTT
CASSPRGRTEAFF
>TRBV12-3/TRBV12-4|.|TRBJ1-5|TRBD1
TGTGCCAGCAGTTCGTCCCGGGACAGGAAGGGGGCCCAGCATTTT
CASSSSRDRKGAQHF
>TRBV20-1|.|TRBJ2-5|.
TGCAGTGCTAGAGATCAATTGGGGCAGGCGACCCAGTACTTC
CSARDQLGQATQYF
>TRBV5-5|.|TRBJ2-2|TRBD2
TGTGCCAGCAGTCAGGGGACTAGCGCTAGAACCGGGGAGCTGTTTTTT
CASSQGTSARTGELFF